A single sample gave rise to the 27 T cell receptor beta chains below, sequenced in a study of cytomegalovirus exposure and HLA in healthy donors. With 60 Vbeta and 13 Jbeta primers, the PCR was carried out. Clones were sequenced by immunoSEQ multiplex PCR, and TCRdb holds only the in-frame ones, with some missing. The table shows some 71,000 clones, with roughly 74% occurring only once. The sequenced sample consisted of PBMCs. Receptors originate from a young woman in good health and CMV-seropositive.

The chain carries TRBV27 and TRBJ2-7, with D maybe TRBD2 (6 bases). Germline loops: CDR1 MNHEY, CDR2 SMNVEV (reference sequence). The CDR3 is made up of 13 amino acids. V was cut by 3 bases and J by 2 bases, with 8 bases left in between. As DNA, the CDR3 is TGTGCCAGCAGTTTTAGCGGAACCTACGAGCAGTACTTC. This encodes CASSFSGTYEQYF.

CDR3 sequence reads: CASSLGTGANYGYTF. The CDR3 DNA is TGTGCCAGCAGCTTGGGGACAGGGGCCAACTATGGCTACACCTTC. The chain joins TRBV5-6 to TRBJ1-2, with TRBD1 matching 9 bases. The CDR3 is 15 amino acids. Germline-derived CDR1 and CDR2 are SGHDT and YYEEEE. The junction had 2 bases not matched to a gene; V was cut back by 0 bases and J by 2 bases. Variable domain in full (rest from reference TRBV5-6 and TRBJ1-2): DAGVTQSPTHLIKTRGQQVTLRCSPKSGHDTVSWYQQALGQGPQFIFQYYEEEERQRGNFPDRFSGHQFPNYSSELNVNALLLGDSALYLCASSLGTGANYGYTFGSGTRLTVV.

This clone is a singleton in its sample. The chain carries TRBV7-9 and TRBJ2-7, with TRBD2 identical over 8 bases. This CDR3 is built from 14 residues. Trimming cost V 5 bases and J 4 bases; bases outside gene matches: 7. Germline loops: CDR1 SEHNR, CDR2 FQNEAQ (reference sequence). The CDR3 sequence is CASSATSGPYEQYF. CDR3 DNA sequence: TGTGCCAGCAGCGCTACTAGCGGTCCTTACGAGCAGTACTTC.

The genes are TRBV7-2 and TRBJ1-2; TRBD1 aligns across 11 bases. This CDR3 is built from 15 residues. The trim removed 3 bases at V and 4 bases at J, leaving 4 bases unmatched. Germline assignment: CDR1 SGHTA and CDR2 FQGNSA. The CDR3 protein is CASSFPGTGGYGYTF. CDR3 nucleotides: TGTGCCAGCAGCTTCCCCGGGACAGGGGGCTATGGCTACACCTTC.

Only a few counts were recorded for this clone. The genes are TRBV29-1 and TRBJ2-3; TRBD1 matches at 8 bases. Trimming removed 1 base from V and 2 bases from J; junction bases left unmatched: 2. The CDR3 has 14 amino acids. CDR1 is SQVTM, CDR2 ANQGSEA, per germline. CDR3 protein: CSVEGTGHTDTQYF. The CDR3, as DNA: TGCAGCGTTGAAGGGACAGGGCACACAGATACGCAGTATTTT.

CDR3 loop: CAWGRGRTSYNEQFF. The CDR3 DNA reads as TGTGCCTGGGGGAGGGGGAGGACCTCCTACAATGAGCAGTTCTTC. The chain joins TRBV30 to TRBJ2-1, with D tentatively TRBD2 (7 bases). Between the trimmed V and J ends, which lost 5 bases and 0 bases, there was a span of 14 bases. Germline values: CDR1 GTSNPN, CDR2 SVGIG (reference sequence). The CDR3 spans 15 residues.

CDR3 DNA sequence: TGTGCCAGCAGCGAACAGGGAAGGACTGAAGCTTTCTTT. Its translation is CASSEQGRTEAFF. The V call is TRBV11-2, the J call TRBJ1-1, with D perhaps matching TRBD1 (6 bases). Germline V gene sequence: CDR1 SGHAT, CDR2 FQNNGV. The CDR3 is made up of 13 amino acids. V lost 5 bases, J lost 5 bases, and 12 bases lay in between.

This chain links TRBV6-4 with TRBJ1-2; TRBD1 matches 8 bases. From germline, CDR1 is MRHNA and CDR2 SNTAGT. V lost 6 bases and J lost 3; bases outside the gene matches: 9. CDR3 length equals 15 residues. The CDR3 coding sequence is TGTGCCAGCAGGAAGACAGGGGCGGGTGACTATGGCTACACCTTC. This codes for CASRKTGAGDYGYTF.

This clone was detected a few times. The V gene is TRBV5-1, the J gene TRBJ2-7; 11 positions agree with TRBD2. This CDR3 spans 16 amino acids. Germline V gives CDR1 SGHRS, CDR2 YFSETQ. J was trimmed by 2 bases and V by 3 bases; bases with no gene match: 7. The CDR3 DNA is TGCGCCAGCAGCTGGCCTGCTAGCGGGAGGCCCTACGAGCAGTACTTC. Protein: CASSWPASGRPYEQYF.

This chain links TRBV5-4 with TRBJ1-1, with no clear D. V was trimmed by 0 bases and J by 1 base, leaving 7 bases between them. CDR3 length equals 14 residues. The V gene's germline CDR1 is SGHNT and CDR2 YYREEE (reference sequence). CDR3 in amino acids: CASSLGETNTEAFF. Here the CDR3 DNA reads TGTGCCAGCAGCTTGGGCGAAACGAACACTGAAGCTTTCTTT.

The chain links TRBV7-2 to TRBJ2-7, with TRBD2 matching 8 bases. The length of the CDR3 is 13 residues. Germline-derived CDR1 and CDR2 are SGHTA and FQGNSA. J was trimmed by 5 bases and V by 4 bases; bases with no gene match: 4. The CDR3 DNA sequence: TGTGCCAGCAGCTCCGGACTAGCCGACGAGCAGTACTTC. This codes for CASSSGLADEQYF.

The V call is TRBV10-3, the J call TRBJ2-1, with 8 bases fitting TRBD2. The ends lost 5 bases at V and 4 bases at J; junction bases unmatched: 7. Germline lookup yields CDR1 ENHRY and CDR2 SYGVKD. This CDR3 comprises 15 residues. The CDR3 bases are TGTGCCATCAGTTCGCCTAGCGGGCTATACAATGAGCAGTTCTTC. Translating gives CAISSPSGLYNEQFF.

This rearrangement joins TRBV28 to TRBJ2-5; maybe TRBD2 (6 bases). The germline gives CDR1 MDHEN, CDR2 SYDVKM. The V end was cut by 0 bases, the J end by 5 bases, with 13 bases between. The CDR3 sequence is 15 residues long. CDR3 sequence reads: CASSLWRLGVETQYF. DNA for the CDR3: TGTGCCAGCAGTTTATGGAGACTAGGGGTGGAGACCCAGTACTTC.

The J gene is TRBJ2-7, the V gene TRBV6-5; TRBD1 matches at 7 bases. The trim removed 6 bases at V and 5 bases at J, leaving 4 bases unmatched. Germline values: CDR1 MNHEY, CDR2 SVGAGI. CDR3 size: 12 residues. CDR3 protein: CASSQQGHEQYF. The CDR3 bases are TGTGCCAGCAGCCAACAGGGGCACGAGCAGTACTTC.

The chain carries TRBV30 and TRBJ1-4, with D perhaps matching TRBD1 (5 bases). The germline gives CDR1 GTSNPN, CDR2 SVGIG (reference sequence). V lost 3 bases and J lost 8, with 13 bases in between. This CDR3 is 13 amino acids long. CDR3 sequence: CAWSGGPREKLFF. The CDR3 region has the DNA TGTGCCTGGAGCGGGGGACCGAGGGAAAAACTGTTTTTT.

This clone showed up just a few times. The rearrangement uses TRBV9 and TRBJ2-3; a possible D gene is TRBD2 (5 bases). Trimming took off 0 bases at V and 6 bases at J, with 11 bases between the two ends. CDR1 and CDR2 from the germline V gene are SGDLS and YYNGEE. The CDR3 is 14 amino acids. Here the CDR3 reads CASSVVPAADTQYF. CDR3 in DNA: TGTGCCAGCAGCGTAGTCCCAGCGGCGGATACGCAGTATTTT.

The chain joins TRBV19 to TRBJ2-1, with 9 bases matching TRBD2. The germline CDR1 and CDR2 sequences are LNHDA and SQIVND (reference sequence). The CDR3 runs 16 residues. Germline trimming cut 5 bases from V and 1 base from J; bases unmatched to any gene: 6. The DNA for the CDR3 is TGTGCCAGTAGTCCCCGACTAGCGGCTTCCTACAATGAGCAGTTCTTC. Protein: CASSPRLAASYNEQFF.

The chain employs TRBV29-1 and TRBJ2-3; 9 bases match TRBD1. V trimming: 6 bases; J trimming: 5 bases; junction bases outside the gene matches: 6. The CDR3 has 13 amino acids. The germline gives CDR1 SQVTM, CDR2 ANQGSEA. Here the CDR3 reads CSVSGQGKDTQYF. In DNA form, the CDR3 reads TGCAGCGTCTCCGGACAGGGGAAAGATACGCAGTATTTT.

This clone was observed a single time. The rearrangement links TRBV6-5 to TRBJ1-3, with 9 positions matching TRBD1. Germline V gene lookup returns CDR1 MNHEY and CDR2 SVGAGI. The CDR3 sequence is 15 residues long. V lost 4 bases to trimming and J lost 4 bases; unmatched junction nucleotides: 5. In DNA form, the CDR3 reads TGTGCCAGCAGTTTGACAGGGGGGTTCGGAAACACCATATATTTT. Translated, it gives CASSLTGGFGNTIYF.

The CDR3 loop reads CASSPGGGRGGLFF. For the CDR3, the DNA is TGTGCCAGCAGCCCGGGGGGCGGGCGCGGAGGGCTGTTTTTT. This chain joins TRBV7-9 and TRBJ1-4; the D gene is possibly TRBD1 (6 bases). CDR1 SEHNR and CDR2 FQNEAQ come from the germline V gene (reference sequence). Trimming took 5 bases from V and 14 from J, leaving 21 bases between them. This CDR3 spans 14 amino acids.

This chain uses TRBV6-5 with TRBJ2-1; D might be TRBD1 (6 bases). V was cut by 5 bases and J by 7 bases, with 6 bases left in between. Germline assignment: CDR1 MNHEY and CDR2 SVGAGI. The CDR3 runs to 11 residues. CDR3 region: CASSQGNEQFF. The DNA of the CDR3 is TGTGCCAGCAGTCAGGGGAATGAGCAGTTCTTC.

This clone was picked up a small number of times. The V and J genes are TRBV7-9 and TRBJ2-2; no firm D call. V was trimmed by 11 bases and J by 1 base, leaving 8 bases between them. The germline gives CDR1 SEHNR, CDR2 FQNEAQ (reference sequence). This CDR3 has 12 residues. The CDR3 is CAYSGNTGELFF. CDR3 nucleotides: TGTGCCTACTCGGGGAACACCGGGGAGCTGTTTTTT.

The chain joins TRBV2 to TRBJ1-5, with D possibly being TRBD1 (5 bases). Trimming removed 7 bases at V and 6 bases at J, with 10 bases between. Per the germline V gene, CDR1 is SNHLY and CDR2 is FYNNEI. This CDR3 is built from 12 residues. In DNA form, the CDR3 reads TGTGCCAGCACGTCAGGGCCTCAGCCCCAGCATTTT. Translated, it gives CASTSGPQPQHF. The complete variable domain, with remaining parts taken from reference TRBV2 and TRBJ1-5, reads EPEVTQTPSHQVTQMGQEVILRCVPISNHLYFYWYRQILGQKVEFLVSFYNNEISEKSEIFDDQFSVERPDGSNFTLKIRSTKLEDSAMYFCASTSGPQPQHFGDGTRLSIL.

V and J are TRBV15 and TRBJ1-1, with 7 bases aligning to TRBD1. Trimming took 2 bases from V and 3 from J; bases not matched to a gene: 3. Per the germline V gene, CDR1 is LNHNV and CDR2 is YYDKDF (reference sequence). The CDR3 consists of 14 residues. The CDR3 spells CATSRPGTDTEAFF. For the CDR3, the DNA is TGTGCCACCAGCAGACCCGGGACAGACACTGAAGCTTTCTTT.

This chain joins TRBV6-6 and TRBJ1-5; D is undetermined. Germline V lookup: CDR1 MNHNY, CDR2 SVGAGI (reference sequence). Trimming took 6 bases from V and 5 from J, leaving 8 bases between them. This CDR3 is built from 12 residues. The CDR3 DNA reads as TGTGCCAGCAGCCGGAGGGATCAGCCCCAGCATTTT. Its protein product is CASSRRDQPQHF.

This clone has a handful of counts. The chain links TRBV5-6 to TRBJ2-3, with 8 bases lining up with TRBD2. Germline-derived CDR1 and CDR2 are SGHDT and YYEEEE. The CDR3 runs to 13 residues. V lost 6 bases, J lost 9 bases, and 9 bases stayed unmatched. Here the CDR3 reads CASNNVAGGTQYF. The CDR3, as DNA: TGTGCCAGCAACAATGTTGCGGGAGGCACGCAGTATTTT.

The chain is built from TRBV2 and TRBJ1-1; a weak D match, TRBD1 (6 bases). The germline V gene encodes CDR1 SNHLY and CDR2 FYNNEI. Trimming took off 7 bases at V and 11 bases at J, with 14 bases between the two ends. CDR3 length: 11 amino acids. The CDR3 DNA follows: TGTGCCAGCATAAGGTCAGGGGAGGCTTTCTTT. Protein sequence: CASIRSGEAFF.